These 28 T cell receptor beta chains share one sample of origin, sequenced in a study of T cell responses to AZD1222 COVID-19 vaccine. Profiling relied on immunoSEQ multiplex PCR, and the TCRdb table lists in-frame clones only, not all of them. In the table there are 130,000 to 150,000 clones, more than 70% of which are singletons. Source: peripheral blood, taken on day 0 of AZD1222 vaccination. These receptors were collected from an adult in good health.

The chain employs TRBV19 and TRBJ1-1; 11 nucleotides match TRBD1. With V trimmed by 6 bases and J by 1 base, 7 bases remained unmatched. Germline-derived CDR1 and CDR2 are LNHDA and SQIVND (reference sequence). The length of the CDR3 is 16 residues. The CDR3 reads CASRTGTGGWNTEAFF. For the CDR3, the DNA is TGTGCCAGTAGAACCGGGACAGGGGGATGGAACACTGAAGCTTTCTTT. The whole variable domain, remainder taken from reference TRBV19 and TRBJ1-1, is DGGITQSPKYLFRKEGQNVTLSCEQNLNHDAMYWYRQDPGQGLRLIYYSQIVNDFQKGDIAEGYSVSREKKESFPLTVTSAQKNPTAFYLCASRTGTGGWNTEAFFGQGTRLTVV.

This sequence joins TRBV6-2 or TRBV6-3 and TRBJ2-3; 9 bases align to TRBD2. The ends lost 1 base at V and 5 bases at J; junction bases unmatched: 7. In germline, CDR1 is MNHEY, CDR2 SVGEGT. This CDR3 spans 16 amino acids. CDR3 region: CASSYWAGGPQDTQYF. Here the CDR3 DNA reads TGTGCCAGCAGTTACTGGGCGGGAGGGCCTCAAGATACGCAGTATTTT.

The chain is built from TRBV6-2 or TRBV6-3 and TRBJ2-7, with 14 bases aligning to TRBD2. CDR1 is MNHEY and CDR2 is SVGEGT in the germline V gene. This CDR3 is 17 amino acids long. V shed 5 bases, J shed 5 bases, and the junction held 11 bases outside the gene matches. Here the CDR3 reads CASSGPRLAGGGHEQYF. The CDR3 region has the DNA TGTGCCAGCAGTGGTCCGAGACTAGCGGGAGGGGGCCACGAGCAGTACTTC.

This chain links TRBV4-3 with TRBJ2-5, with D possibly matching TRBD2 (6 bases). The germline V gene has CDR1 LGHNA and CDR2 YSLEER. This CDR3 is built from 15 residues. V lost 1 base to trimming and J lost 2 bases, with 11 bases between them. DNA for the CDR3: TGCGCCAGCAGCCAAGGTCCGGGGACTCAAGAGACCCAGTACTTC. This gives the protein CASSQGPGTQETQYF.

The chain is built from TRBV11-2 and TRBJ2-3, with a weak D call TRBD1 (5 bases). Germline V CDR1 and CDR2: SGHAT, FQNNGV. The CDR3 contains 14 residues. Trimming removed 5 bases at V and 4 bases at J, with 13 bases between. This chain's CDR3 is CASSPGQGADTQYF. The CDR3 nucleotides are TGTGCCAGCAGCCCCGGACAAGGGGCAGATACGCAGTATTTT.

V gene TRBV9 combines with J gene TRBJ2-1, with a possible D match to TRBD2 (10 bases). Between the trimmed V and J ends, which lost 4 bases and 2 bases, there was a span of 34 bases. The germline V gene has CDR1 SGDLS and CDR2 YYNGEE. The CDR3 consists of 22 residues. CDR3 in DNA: TGTGCCAGCAGCTTCGGTCCCGGGACAGGGAGCGGGAGGGCCAGTACCTACAATGAGCAGTTCTTC. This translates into CASSFGPGTGSGRASTYNEQFF.

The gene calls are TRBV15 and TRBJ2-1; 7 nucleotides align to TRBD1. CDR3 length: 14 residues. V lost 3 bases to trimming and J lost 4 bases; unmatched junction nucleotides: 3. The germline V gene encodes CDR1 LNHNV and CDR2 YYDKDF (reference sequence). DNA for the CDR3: TGTGCCACCAGCAGGGGACAGCCGTACAATGAGCAGTTCTTC. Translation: CATSRGQPYNEQFF.

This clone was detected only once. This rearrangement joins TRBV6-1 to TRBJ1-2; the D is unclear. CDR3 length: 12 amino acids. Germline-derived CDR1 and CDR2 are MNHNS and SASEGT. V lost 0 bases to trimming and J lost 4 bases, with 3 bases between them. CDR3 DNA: TGTGCCAGCAGTGAAGCGACCTATGGCTACACCTTC. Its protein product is CASSEATYGYTF.

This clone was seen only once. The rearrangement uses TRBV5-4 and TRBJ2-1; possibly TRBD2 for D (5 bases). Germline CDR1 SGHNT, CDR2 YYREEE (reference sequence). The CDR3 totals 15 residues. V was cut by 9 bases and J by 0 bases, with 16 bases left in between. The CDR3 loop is CATQRPLNSYNEQFF. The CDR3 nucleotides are TGTGCCACCCAGCGGCCACTTAACTCCTACAATGAGCAGTTCTTC.

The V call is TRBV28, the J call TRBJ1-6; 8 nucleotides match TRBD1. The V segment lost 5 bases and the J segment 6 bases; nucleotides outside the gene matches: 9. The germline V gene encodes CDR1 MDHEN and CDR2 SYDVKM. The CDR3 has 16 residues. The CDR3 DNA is TGTGCCAGCAGTCTCGGCACCAGGGGGCCTAATTCACCCCTCCACTTT. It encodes CASSLGTRGPNSPLHF.

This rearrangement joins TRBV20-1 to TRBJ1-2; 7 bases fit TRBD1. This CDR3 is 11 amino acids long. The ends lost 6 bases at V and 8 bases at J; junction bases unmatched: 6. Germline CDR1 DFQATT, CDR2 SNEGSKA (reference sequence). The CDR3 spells CSATTGNGYTF. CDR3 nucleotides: TGCAGTGCAACGACAGGGAACGGCTACACCTTC.

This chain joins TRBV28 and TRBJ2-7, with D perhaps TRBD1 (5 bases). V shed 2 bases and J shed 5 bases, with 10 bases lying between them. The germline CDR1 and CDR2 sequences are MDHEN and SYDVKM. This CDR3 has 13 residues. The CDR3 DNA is TGTGCCAGCAGTTTAACAGGTGGAAACGAGCAGTACTTC. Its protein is CASSLTGGNEQYF. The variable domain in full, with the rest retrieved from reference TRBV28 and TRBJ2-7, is DVKVTQSSRYLVKRTGEKVFLECVQDMDHENMFWYRQDPGLGLRLIYFSYDVKMKEKGDIPEGYSVSREKKERFSLILESASTNQTSMYLCASSLTGGNEQYFGPGTRLTVT.

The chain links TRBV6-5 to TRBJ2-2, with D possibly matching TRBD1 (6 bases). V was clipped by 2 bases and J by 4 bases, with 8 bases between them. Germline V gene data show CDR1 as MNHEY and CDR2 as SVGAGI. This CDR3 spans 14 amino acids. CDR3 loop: CASSYDRFTGELFF. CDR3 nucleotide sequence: TGTGCCAGCAGTTACGACAGGTTCACCGGGGAGCTGTTTTTT.

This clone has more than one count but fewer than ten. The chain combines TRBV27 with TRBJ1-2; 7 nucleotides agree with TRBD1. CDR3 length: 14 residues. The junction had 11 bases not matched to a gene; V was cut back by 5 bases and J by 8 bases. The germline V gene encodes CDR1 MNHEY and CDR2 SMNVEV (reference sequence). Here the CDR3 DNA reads TGTGCCAGCAGTCCATTGACAGGGAAGGACGGCTACACCTTC. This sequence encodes CASSPLTGKDGYTF.

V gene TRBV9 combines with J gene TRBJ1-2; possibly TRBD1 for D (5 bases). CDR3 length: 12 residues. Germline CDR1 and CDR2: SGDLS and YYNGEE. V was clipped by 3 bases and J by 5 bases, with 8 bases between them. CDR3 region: CASSGTPYGYTF. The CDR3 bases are TGTGCCAGCAGCGGGACACCGTATGGCTACACCTTC.

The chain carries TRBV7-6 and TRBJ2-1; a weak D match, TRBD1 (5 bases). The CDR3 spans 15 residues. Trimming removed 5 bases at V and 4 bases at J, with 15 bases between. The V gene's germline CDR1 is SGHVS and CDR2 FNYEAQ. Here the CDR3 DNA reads TGTGCCAGCAGCCCGCCGATACAGGCGTACAATGAGCAGTTCTTC. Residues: CASSPPIQAYNEQFF.

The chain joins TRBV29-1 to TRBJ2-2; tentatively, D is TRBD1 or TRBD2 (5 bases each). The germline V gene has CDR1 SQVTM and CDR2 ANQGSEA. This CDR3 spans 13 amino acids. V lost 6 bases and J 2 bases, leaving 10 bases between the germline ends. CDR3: CSVGDGNTGELFF. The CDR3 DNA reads TGCAGCGTGGGGGACGGAAACACCGGGGAGCTGTTTTTT.

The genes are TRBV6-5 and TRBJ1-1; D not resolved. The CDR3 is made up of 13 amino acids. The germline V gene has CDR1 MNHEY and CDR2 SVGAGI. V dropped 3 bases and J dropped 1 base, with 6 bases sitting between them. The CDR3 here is CASSYEWNTEAFF. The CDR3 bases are TGTGCCAGCAGTTATGAGTGGAACACTGAAGCTTTCTTT.

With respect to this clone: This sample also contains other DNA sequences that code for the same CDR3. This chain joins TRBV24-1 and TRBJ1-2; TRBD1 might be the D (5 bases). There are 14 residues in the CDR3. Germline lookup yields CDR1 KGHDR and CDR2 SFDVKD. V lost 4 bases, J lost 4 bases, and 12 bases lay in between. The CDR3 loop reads CATSDPGTAYGYTF. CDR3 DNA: TGTGCCACCAGTGACCCCGGGACGGCCTATGGCTACACCTTC.

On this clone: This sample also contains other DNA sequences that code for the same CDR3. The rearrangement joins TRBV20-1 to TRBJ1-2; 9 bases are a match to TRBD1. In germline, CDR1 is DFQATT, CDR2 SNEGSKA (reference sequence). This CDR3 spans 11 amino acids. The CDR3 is CRGQGVYGYTF. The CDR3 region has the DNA TGCAGGGGACAGGGCGTCTATGGCTACACCTTC.

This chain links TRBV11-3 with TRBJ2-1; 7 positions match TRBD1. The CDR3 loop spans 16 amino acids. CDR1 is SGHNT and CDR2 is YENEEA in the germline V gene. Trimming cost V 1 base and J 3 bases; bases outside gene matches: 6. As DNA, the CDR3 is TGTGCCAGCAGCTTAGGACCGACAGGGTTCTACAATGAGCAGTTCTTC. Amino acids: CASSLGPTGFYNEQFF.

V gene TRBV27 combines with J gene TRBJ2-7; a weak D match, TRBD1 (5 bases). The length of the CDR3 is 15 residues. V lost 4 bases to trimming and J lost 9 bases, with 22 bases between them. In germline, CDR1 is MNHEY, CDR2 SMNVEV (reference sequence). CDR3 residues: CASSSLRGTFVVQYF. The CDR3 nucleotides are TGTGCCAGCAGTTCCCTTAGGGGTACGTTTGTCGTGCAGTACTTC.

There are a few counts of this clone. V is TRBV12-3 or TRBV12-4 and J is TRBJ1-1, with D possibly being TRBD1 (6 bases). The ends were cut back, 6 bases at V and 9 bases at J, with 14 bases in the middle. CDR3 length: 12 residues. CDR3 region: CASSTDRDKAFF. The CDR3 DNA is TGTGCCAGCAGCACGGACAGAGATAAAGCTTTCTTT.

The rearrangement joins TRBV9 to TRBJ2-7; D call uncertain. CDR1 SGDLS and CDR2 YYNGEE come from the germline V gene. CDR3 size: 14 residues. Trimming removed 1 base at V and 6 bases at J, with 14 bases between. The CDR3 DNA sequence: TGTGCCAGCAGCGTAAACCCGTTAGATTCCGAGCAGTACTTC. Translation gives CASSVNPLDSEQYF. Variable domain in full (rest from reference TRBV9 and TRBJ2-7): DSGVTQTPKHLITATGQRVTLRCSPRSGDLSVYWYQQSLDQGLQFLIQYYNGEERAKGNILERFSAQQFPDLHSELNLSSLELGDSALYFCASSVNPLDSEQYFGPGTRLTVT.

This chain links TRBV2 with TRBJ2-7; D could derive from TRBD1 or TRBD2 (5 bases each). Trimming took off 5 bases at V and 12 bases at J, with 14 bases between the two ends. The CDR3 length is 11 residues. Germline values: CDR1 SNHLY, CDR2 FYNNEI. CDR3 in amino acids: CASSQTGGGYF. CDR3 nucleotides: TGTGCCAGCAGTCAAACAGGTGGGGGGTACTTC.

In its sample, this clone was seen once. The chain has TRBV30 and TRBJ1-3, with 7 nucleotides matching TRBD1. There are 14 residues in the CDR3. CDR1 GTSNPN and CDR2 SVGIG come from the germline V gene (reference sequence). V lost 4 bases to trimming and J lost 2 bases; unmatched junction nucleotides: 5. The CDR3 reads CAWTLTGAGNTIYF. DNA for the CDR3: TGTGCCTGGACCCTAACAGGGGCTGGAAACACCATATATTTT.

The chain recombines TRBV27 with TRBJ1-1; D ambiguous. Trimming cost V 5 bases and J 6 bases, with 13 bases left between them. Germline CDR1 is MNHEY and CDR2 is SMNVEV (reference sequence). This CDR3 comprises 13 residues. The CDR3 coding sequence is TGTGCCAGCAGTGCGGTTTGGGCACCTGAAGCTTTCTTT. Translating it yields CASSAVWAPEAFF.

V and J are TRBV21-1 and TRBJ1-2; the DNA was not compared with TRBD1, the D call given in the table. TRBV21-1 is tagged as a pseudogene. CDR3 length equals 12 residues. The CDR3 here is CASNSTRSGYTF. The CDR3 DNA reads TGTGCCAGCAATTCGACAAGATCCGGCTACACCTTC.